Listed below are T cell receptor beta chains from one sample, sequenced in a study of T cell changes during pregnancy in multiple sclerosis. Clones were read by immunoSEQ multiplex PCR, and TCRdb kept only the in-frame ones, dropping some. Of roughly 58,000 clones in the sample, around 94% are singletons; the top ten hold roughly 3.5%. Material: CD8+ T cells from peripheral blood mononuclear cells, obtained in the third trimester of pregnancy. The receptors originated from a female donor with multiple sclerosis, enrolled in a pregnancy study. CDR3s include the opening cysteine and the closing phenylalanine or tryptophan. The D gene is left open where the match is weak. Clone sizes are given selectively: once, few, many, or a class where the clone is expanded.

d_call: .
clone_size: .
j_call: TRBJ1-3
v_call: TRBV9
cdr3_nt: TGTGCCAGCACGTCAGGGGCCTCTGGAAACACCATATATTTT
cdr3_aa: CASTSGASGNTIYF

d_call: .
clone_size: .
j_call: TRBJ2-7
v_call: TRBV28
cdr3_nt: TGTGCCAGCAGCCCACAGGGAGAGTCCTACGAGCAGTACTTC
cdr3_aa: CASSPQGESYEQYF

d_call: .
clone_size: few
j_call: TRBJ2-6
v_call: TRBV29-1
cdr3_nt: TGCAGCGTCTCCCCGGAAGGGGAAGGGGCCAACGTCCTGACTTTC
cdr3_aa: CSVSPEGEGANVLTF

d_call: .
clone_size: .
j_call: TRBJ2-7
v_call: TRBV27
cdr3_nt: TGTGCCAGCGGCAAATACGAGCAGTACTTC
cdr3_aa: CASGKYEQYF

d_call: .
clone_size: .
j_call: TRBJ2-1
v_call: TRBV5-1
cdr3_nt: TGCGCCAGCAGCTTGGAAATTTTGGGGGCGGATGAGCAGTTCTTC
cdr3_aa: CASSLEILGADEQFF

d_call: TRBD1
clone_size: .
j_call: TRBJ2-7
v_call: TRBV27
cdr3_nt: TGTGCCAGCAGTTCGTCCGCCGGGGACAGGGGTGCCTACGAGCAGTACTTC
cdr3_aa: CASSSSAGDRGAYEQYF

d_call: TRBD2
clone_size: .
j_call: TRBJ2-7
v_call: TRBV19
cdr3_nt: TGTGCCAGTAGTATAGAACTAGCGGGAGGTATCCACGAGCAGTACTTC
cdr3_aa: CASSIELAGGIHEQYF

d_call: .
clone_size: .
j_call: TRBJ1-1
v_call: TRBV7-9
cdr3_nt: TGTGCCAGCAGCTTAGATGTATTCGGGAGCACTGAAGCTTTCTTT
cdr3_aa: CASSLDVFGSTEAFF

d_call: .
clone_size: .
j_call: TRBJ1-2
v_call: TRBV7-9
cdr3_nt: TGTGCCAGCCAGGACAGCAGCTACACCTTC
cdr3_aa: CASQDSSYTF

d_call: TRBD1
clone_size: .
j_call: TRBJ1-2
v_call: TRBV5-6
cdr3_nt: TGTGCCAGCAGCAAGATGGCAGGGGGACGGGACTATGGCTACACCTTC
cdr3_aa: CASSKMAGGRDYGYTF

d_call: TRBD1
clone_size: .
j_call: TRBJ1-2
v_call: TRBV4-2
cdr3_nt: TGTGCCAGCAGCCAAGACCCGGGACAGGGAAACTATGGCTACACCTTC
cdr3_aa: CASSQDPGQGNYGYTF

d_call: .
clone_size: few
j_call: TRBJ1-1
v_call: TRBV5-4
cdr3_nt: TGTGCCAGCACCTCTAAGGAGACTGAAGCTTTCTTT
cdr3_aa: CASTSKETEAFF

d_call: .
clone_size: .
j_call: TRBJ2-5
v_call: TRBV28
cdr3_nt: TGTGCCAGCAGTTTAGGGTGGAGGGGCGACCAAGAGACCCAGTACTTC
cdr3_aa: CASSLGWRGDQETQYF

d_call: .
clone_size: .
j_call: TRBJ2-5
v_call: TRBV11-2
cdr3_nt: TGTGCCAGCAGCTTAGTCGGAGTCACAGGGCGCCAAGAGACCCAGTACTTC
cdr3_aa: CASSLVGVTGRQETQYF

d_call: TRBD1
clone_size: .
j_call: TRBJ2-7
v_call: TRBV28
cdr3_nt: TGTGCCAGCAGTTTATCAGGGGGCATGTACGAGCAGTACTTC
cdr3_aa: CASSLSGGMYEQYF

d_call: TRBD1
clone_size: .
j_call: TRBJ2-7
v_call: TRBV5-1
cdr3_nt: TGCGCCAGCAGCCCGTTTGTAGGGGGCCTCTCCGACTACGAGCAGTACTTC
cdr3_aa: CASSPFVGGLSDYEQYF

d_call: .
clone_size: .
j_call: TRBJ1-2
v_call: TRBV6-4
cdr3_nt: TGTGCCAGCAGGGGCGTCCCACCTGGCTATGGCTACACCTTC
cdr3_aa: CASRGVPPGYGYTF

d_call: .
clone_size: .
j_call: TRBJ2-7
v_call: TRBV5-4
cdr3_nt: TGTGCCAGCAGCTTGGCCGTTCGCCCCTCGGTTGGAGACGAGCAGTACTTC
cdr3_aa: CASSLAVRPSVGDEQYF

d_call: .
clone_size: once
j_call: TRBJ2-7
v_call: TRBV7-2
cdr3_nt: TGTGCCAGCAGCCCCGTTGTAGGCAGGGACTACGAGCAGTACTTC
cdr3_aa: CASSPVVGRDYEQYF

d_call: .
clone_size: .
j_call: TRBJ2-7
v_call: TRBV5-5
cdr3_nt: TGTGCCAGCAGCTTGAACAGCTACGAGCAGTACTTC
cdr3_aa: CASSLNSYEQYF

d_call: .
clone_size: .
j_call: TRBJ2-1
v_call: TRBV6-5
cdr3_nt: TGTGCCAGCAGTTCCTTTTCGGGAGACAATGAGCAGTTCTTC
cdr3_aa: CASSSFSGDNEQFF

d_call: .
clone_size: .
j_call: TRBJ2-7
v_call: TRBV27
cdr3_nt: TGTGCCAGTCAAACCCGTCTGGAGGGACCCTACGAGCAGTACTTC
cdr3_aa: CASQTRLEGPYEQYF

d_call: .
clone_size: .
j_call: TRBJ1-2
v_call: TRBV19
cdr3_nt: TGTGCCAGACAGGGCACCAGCGGCTACACCTTC
cdr3_aa: CARQGTSGYTF

d_call: .
clone_size: .
j_call: TRBJ2-7
v_call: TRBV27
cdr3_nt: TGTGCCAGCAGTTTGAGACAGGCCTACGAGCAGTACTTC
cdr3_aa: CASSLRQAYEQYF

d_call: .
clone_size: .
j_call: TRBJ2-7
v_call: TRBV14
cdr3_nt: TGTGCCAGCAGCCAAGAAGGGGGGGTCGAGCAGTACTTC
cdr3_aa: CASSQEGGVEQYF

d_call: TRBD2
clone_size: .
j_call: TRBJ2-1
v_call: TRBV5-6
cdr3_nt: TGTGCCAGCTCGGCCCTAGCGGTGGGTTACAATGAGCAGTTCTTC
cdr3_aa: CASSALAVGYNEQFF

d_call: .
clone_size: .
j_call: TRBJ2-1
v_call: TRBV2
cdr3_nt: TGTGCCAGCAGGGGAGACAATGAGCAGTTCTTC
cdr3_aa: CASRGDNEQFF

d_call: TRBD1
clone_size: once
j_call: TRBJ2-7
v_call: TRBV6-1
cdr3_nt: TGTGCCAGCAGTGAATCGTGGACAGGGAACTACGAGCAGTACTTC
cdr3_aa: CASSESWTGNYEQYF

d_call: TRBD2
clone_size: once
j_call: TRBJ2-2
v_call: TRBV10-3
cdr3_nt: TGTGCCACTGGTACGGCGGGAGTAGCCGGGGAGCTGTTTTTT
cdr3_aa: CATGTAGVAGELFF

d_call: .
clone_size: .
j_call: TRBJ2-5
v_call: TRBV29-1
cdr3_nt: TGCAGCGTTGAAGCCCCACATCATGAGACCCAGTACTTC
cdr3_aa: CSVEAPHHETQYF

d_call: TRBD1
clone_size: once
j_call: TRBJ2-7
v_call: TRBV27
cdr3_nt: TGTGCCAGCAGTCCCGGGACAGGGGGCTACGAGCAGTACTTC
cdr3_aa: CASSPGTGGYEQYF

d_call: TRBD1
clone_size: .
j_call: TRBJ1-4
v_call: TRBV30
cdr3_nt: TGTGCCTGGAGTGTAAGGTGGGACAGGGGGAGCAGGATCGGAAAACTGTTTTTT
cdr3_aa: CAWSVRWDRGSRIGKLFF

d_call: TRBD1
clone_size: once
j_call: TRBJ2-7
v_call: TRBV5-6
cdr3_nt: TGTGCCAGCAGCTCTGGGACAGGGGGGGCCTACGAGCAGTACTTC
cdr3_aa: CASSSGTGGAYEQYF

d_call: TRBD1
clone_size: .
j_call: TRBJ1-1
v_call: TRBV27
cdr3_nt: TGTGCCAGCAGTTTCGGGACAGTAGGCACTGAAGCTTTCTTT
cdr3_aa: CASSFGTVGTEAFF

d_call: TRBD1
clone_size: .
j_call: TRBJ2-7
v_call: TRBV7-6
cdr3_nt: TGTGCCAGCAGGGATGCGGGACAGGCCCTCTACGAGCAGTACTTC
cdr3_aa: CASRDAGQALYEQYF